This TCR beta chain stems from a study of response to subunit inactivated influenza vaccine. From the RT-PCR reads, TCRdb called clonotypes with MiXCR, one entry per CDR3 protein. This sample yields about 540,000 distinct CDR3 sequences, of which under 30% are seen a single time; roughly 2.8% belongs to the top ten. The CDR3 contains 16 residues. Trimming took off 0 bases at V and 1 base at J, with 12 bases between the two ends. Germline loops: CDR1 MNHEY, CDR2 SVGEGT. This sample also appeared in a second study, on T cells expressing NK-cell markers. That work adds: The cDNA for TCR beta came from 5'RACE template switching with UMIs. All TCR beta repertoires analysed originated from sorted CD3+CD56+NKG2C+, CD3+CD56+NKG2C- and CD3+CD56-NKG2C+ T cells. There were seven HCMV-seropositive donors and one seronegative donor among the eight sequenced. Of the CD8+ T cells in roughly 6 donors, 1.0-7.0% belonged to dominant NKG2C+ clonotypes. It was still unclear whether expanded NKG2C+ T cell clones were HCMV specific.

The TCR originated in a man over 45 who received an inactivated influenza vaccine. Sequenced here: CD4+ T cells sorted from PBMCs, sampled about 13 days after vaccination. The V gene is TRBV6-2 or TRBV6-3, the J gene TRBJ1-1; a weak D match, TRBD1 (5 bases). The CDR3: CASSYSLRQSNTEAFF. CDR3 DNA: TGTGCCAGCAGTTACTCGTTGAGACAGTCGAACACTGAAGCTTTCTTT.